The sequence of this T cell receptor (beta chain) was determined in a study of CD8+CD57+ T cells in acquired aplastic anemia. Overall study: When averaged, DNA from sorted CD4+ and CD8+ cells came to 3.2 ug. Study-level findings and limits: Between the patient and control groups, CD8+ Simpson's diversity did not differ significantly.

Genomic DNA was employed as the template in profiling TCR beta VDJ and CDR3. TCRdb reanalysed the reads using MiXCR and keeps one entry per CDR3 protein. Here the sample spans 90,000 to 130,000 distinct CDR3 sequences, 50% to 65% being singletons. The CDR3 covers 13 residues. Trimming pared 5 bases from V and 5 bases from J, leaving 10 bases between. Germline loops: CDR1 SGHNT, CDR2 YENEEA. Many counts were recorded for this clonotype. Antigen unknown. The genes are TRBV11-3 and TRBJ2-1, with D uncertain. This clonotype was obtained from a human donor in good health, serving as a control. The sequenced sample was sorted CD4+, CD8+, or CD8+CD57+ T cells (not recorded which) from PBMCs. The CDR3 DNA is TGTGCCAGCAGCCTGGCCTACAACAATGAGCAGTTCTTC. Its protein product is CASSLAYNNEQFF.